This entry lists 23 T cell receptor beta chains sequenced from one sample in a study of T-cell reconstitution after alpha-beta-depleted transplantation in children. A library of TCRbeta sequences, prepared with unique molecular identifiers, was generated. TCRdb reprocessed the PCR reads via MiXCR and lists one record per CDR3 protein. Of 200,000 to 300,000 distinct CDR3 sequences in the sample, roughly 26% are singletons; the top ten hold 2.6%. The sample was PBMCs, taken before TCRalphabeta/CD19-depleted stem cell transplant. The receptors here all came from a girl aged 2 to 9 with Fanconi anemia, due to receive a stem cell transplant.

This chain joins TRBV5-6 and TRBJ2-5; TRBD2 aligns across 14 bases. The CDR3 contains 21 residues. The V gene end was trimmed by 4 bases and the J gene end by 7 bases; junction bases not matched to a gene: 24. In germline, CDR1 is SGHDT, CDR2 YYEEEE. This chain's CDR3 is CASSATNSPGLAGEEFGTQYF. The CDR3 coding sequence is TGTGCCAGCAGCGCGACCAATTCACCGGGACTAGCGGGAGAAGAGTTTGGGACCCAGTACTTC.

The chain employs TRBV23-1 and TRBJ1-5; D gene uncertain. TRBV23-1 is labeled an ORF, and its function is uncertain. V was clipped by 0 bases and J by 5 bases, with 14 bases between them. The CDR3 loop spans 16 amino acids. In nucleotides, the CDR3 is TGCGCCAGCAGTCAATCATACCCACCGAGAGATCAGCCCCAGCATTTT. Amino acids: CASSQSYPPRDQPQHF.

This clonotype was seen many times. This chain uses TRBV20-1 with TRBJ1-5; D is unclear. The CDR3 sequence is 15 residues long. Between the trimmed V and J ends, which lost 0 bases and 2 bases, there was a span of 11 bases. CDR1 is DFQATT, CDR2 SNEGSKA, per germline (reference sequence). CDR3 amino acids: CSARDRRRGNQPQHF. As DNA, the CDR3 is TGCAGTGCTAGAGATCGACGGAGGGGCAATCAGCCCCAGCATTTT.

V is TRBV14 and J is TRBJ2-7; possible D gene TRBD2, 6 bases. The length of the CDR3 is 15 residues. Germline-derived CDR1 and CDR2 are SGHDN and FVKESK. V gave up 5 bases and J gave up 4 bases, with 18 bases separating them. CDR3 DNA sequence: TGTGCCAGCAGCGCGTGGGGTGAGGAGGGTTACGAGCAGTACTTC. It translates to CASSAWGEEGYEQYF.

This clonotype is a singleton in its sample. The chain employs TRBV15 and TRBJ2-3; possible D gene TRBD2, 6 bases. Trimming took off 1 base at V and 5 bases at J, with 13 bases between the two ends. CDR1 is LNHNV and CDR2 is YYDKDF in the germline V gene (reference sequence). The CDR3 spans 15 residues. The DNA for the CDR3 is TGTGCCACCAGCAGAGGAACAGCGGGCAAAGATACGCAGTATTTT. This translates into CATSRGTAGKDTQYF.

The CDR3 coding sequence is TGTGCCAGCAGCTTGGGCGGGAGCTATGAGCAGTTCTTC. The encoded protein is CASSLGGSYEQFF. The chain links TRBV7-3 to TRBJ2-1; TRBD2 agrees at 7 bases. There are 13 residues in the CDR3. Trimming at V came to 3 bases and at J to 8 bases, leaving 4 bases not matched to a gene. Germline lookup yields CDR1 SGHTA and CDR2 FQGTGA.

The chain uses TRBV29-1 and TRBJ2-3; D is perhaps TRBD1 (6 bases). The germline gives CDR1 SQVTM, CDR2 ANQGSEA. The CDR3 contains 12 residues. Trimming left V 8 bases short and J 1 base short, with 10 bases between. The chain's CDR3 is CSQGSGTDTQYF. Written as DNA, the CDR3 is TGCAGCCAGGGGTCGGGCACAGATACGCAGTATTTT.

This clonotype was recorded many times. This chain connects TRBV6-5 to TRBJ2-3; TRBD1 might be the D (5 bases). V lost 2 bases and J 4 bases, leaving 16 bases between the germline ends. Per the germline V gene, CDR1 is MNHEY and CDR2 is SVGAGI. The CDR3 has 16 amino acids. The CDR3 region has the DNA TGTGCCAGCAGTTACGCAGGGTTAACCTCGGCAGATACGCAGTATTTT. Protein product: CASSYAGLTSADTQYF.

This clonotype has more than one count but fewer than ten. V and J are TRBV6-2 or TRBV6-3 and TRBJ2-7, with 9 bases that match TRBD2. Looked up from germline, CDR1 is MNHEY and CDR2 is SVGEGT. V dropped 0 bases and J dropped 4; count of bases not matched to a gene: 7. This CDR3 comprises 16 residues. For the CDR3, the DNA is TGTGCCAGCAGTTACTCAAGGCTAGCGGGACAGTACGAGCAGTACTTC. Protein product: CASSYSRLAGQYEQYF.

This chain connects TRBV20-1 to TRBJ2-1; 14 bases are a match to TRBD2. The CDR3 has 15 amino acids. The V gene end was trimmed by 4 bases and the J gene end by 7 bases; junction bases not matched to a gene: 6. Germline assignment: CDR1 DFQATT and CDR2 SNEGSKA (reference sequence). CDR3 nucleotides: TGCAGTGCTACCCCAGGGACTAGCGGGAGAAATGAGCAGTTCTTC. This encodes CSATPGTSGRNEQFF.

This clonotype was seen only a few times. The chain recombines TRBV28 with TRBJ2-5, with 12 bases fitting TRBD2. The length of the CDR3 is 16 residues. V lost 4 bases and J lost 1; bases outside the gene matches: 4. CDR1 and CDR2 (germline): MDHEN, SYDVKM. Here the CDR3 DNA reads TGTGCCAGCAGTTCACGGACTAGCGGGATCCAAGAGACCCAGTACTTC. Translation: CASSSRTSGIQETQYF.

Only a few counts were recorded for this clonotype. This chain joins TRBV29-1 and TRBJ2-7, with D perhaps being TRBD1 or TRBD2 (6 bases each). This CDR3 has 13 amino acids. Between the trimmed V and J ends, which lost 6 bases and 1 base, there was a span of 13 bases. Germline CDR1 and CDR2: SQVTM and ANQGSEA. CDR3 nucleotides: TGCAGCGTCGCCGGGGGCACTTCCTACGAGCAGTACTTC. Its protein product is CSVAGGTSYEQYF.

There are a few counts of this clonotype. The chain has TRBV5-1 and TRBJ1-5; unclear D gene. V lost 9 bases, J lost 2 bases, and 18 bases lay in between. This CDR3 is 15 amino acids long. The germline CDR1 and CDR2 sequences are SGHRS and YFSETQ. The CDR3 coding sequence is TGCGCCACCACATCGGGCGGCCCGGGCAATCAGCCCCAGCATTTT. This encodes CATTSGGPGNQPQHF.

This clonotype was observed at least ten times. The chain links TRBV24-1 to TRBJ2-3; 10 bases are a match to TRBD1. Germline assignment: CDR1 KGHDR and CDR2 SFDVKD. The CDR3 totals 16 residues. J lost 3 bases, V lost 4 bases, and 6 bases had no gene match. The CDR3 protein is CATSEIRTGGTDTQYF. The CDR3 DNA sequence: TGTGCCACCAGTGAAATTAGGACAGGGGGGACAGATACGCAGTATTTT.

This clonotype was counted a few times. The chain joins TRBV6-2 or TRBV6-3 to TRBJ2-2; D ambiguous. The CDR3 extends over 13 amino acids. Germline-derived CDR1 and CDR2 are MNHEY and SVGEGT. The germline V and J ends were trimmed by 6 bases and 1 base, with 6 bases remaining between them. As DNA, the CDR3 is TGTGCCAGCAGCCCAGGGAACACCGGGGAGCTGTTTTTT. It translates to CASSPGNTGELFF.

This clonotype showed up many times. The chain employs TRBV20-1 and TRBJ1-6; possible D gene TRBD1, 5 bases. CDR1 is DFQATT and CDR2 is SNEGSKA in the germline V gene (reference sequence). The CDR3 extends over 17 amino acids. Trimming cost V 5 bases and J 2 bases, with 19 bases left between them. Here the CDR3 reads CSAPPKGRPAYNSPLHF. The CDR3 DNA sequence: TGCAGTGCTCCCCCTAAGGGGAGACCGGCCTATAATTCACCCCTCCACTTT.

This chain joins TRBV14 and TRBJ2-5, with D possibly being TRBD1 (6 bases). Between the trimmed V and J ends, which lost 1 base and 3 bases, there was a span of 15 bases. The CDR3 consists of 16 residues. Germline values: CDR1 SGHDN, CDR2 FVKESK. The CDR3 coding sequence is TGTGCCAGCAGCCAAGTCCCGGGACACCCAAAAGAGACCCAGTACTTC. Its protein product is CASSQVPGHPKETQYF.

The gene calls are TRBV20-1 and TRBJ2-7; a possible D gene is TRBD2 (5 bases). The V gene's germline CDR1 is DFQATT and CDR2 SNEGSKA (reference sequence). Trimming cost V 5 bases and J 1 base, with 15 bases left between them. This CDR3 has 14 amino acids. DNA for the CDR3: TGCAGTGCTGAAATGACGACTAATTCCTACGAGCAGTACTTC. It is translated as CSAEMTTNSYEQYF.

This chain links TRBV29-1 with TRBJ2-6; D remains ambiguous. With 4 bases removed from V and 1 base from J, the gap between germline ends came to 8 bases. The CDR3 is 14 amino acids. Germline V CDR1 and CDR2: SQVTM, ANQGSEA. The CDR3 here is CSVVLGSGANVLTF. The CDR3 DNA reads as TGCAGCGTTGTCTTAGGGTCTGGGGCCAACGTCCTGACTTTC.

V gene TRBV29-1 combines with J gene TRBJ2-1; 9 bases fit TRBD2. V lost 6 bases and J lost 2; bases outside the gene matches: 8. CDR1 SQVTM and CDR2 ANQGSEA come from the germline V gene. This CDR3 has 15 residues. The CDR3 is CSVGLAGAPYNEQFF. The CDR3 DNA sequence: TGCAGCGTCGGTTTAGCGGGAGCCCCCTACAATGAGCAGTTCTTC.

This clonotype came up many times. V usage is TRBV29-1 and J usage is TRBJ2-1, with 10 bases fitting TRBD2. This CDR3 is built from 15 residues. Germline V gene sequence: CDR1 SQVTM, CDR2 ANQGSEA. V lost 2 bases, J lost 6 bases, and 7 bases stayed unmatched. The CDR3 loop is CSVEKGLAGANEQFF. The CDR3, as DNA: TGCAGCGTTGAAAAGGGGCTAGCGGGAGCCAATGAGCAGTTCTTC.

This clonotype was counted a few times. The rearrangement links TRBV7-3 to TRBJ2-2, with TRBD2 matching over 14 bases. The J segment lost 6 bases and the V segment lost 5 bases, leaving 5 bases of the junction unmatched. The germline V gene encodes CDR1 SGHTA and CDR2 FQGTGA. The CDR3 is 16 residues long. As DNA, the CDR3 is TGTGCCAGCAGCACTGGGGGACTAGCGGGAGCCGGGGAGCTGTTTTTT. Translation gives CASSTGGLAGAGELFF.

The J gene is TRBJ2-5, the V gene TRBV10-3; tentatively, D is TRBD2 (6 bases). V lost 3 bases and J lost 2, with 10 bases in between. The germline V gene encodes CDR1 ENHRY and CDR2 SYGVKD. The CDR3 runs to 14 residues. The CDR3, as DNA: TGTGCCATCAGTGATACCGGGACTCAAGAGACCCAGTACTTC. Translating it yields CAISDTGTQETQYF.